This TCR beta chain is drawn from a study of blood T cell repertoires in COVID-19. About the research overall: Samples taken during acute and convalescent COVID-19 were collected in the United States, Italy and Spain. T cells, B-cell-depleted T cells, or PBMCs supplied cDNA or gDNA.

The V and J ends lost 5 bases and 8 bases, in that order; junction bases with no gene match: 10. This CDR3 contains 15 residues. CDR1 is SGHNT, CDR2 YENEEA, per germline. Authors' methods: From reference gene primer amplification, estimates of nucleated cell counts were derived. The protocol was immunoSEQ multiplex PCR, while the TCRdb copy is restricted to in-frame clones and leaves out a portion. That table gives V, J and clone size, and the DNA gave D and trimming. The profile shows 300,000 or so clones, roughly 90% of them singletons. This TCR was recovered from a young man who had recovered from COVID-19. The chain joins TRBV11-3 to TRBJ2-1, with 9 bases that match TRBD2. Sequencing was done on a sample of peripheral blood. CDR3 bases: TGTGCCAGCAGCCATCTAGCGGGGCCCGGGGATGAGCAGTTCTTC. Translating it yields CASSHLAGPGDEQFF.